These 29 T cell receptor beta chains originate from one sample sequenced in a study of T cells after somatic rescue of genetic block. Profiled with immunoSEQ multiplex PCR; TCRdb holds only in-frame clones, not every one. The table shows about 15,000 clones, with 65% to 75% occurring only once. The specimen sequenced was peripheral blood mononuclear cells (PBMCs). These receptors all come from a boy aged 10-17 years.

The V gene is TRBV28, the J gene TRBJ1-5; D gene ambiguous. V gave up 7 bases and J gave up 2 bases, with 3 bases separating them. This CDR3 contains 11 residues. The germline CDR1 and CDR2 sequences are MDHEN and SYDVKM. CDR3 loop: CASKGNQPQHF. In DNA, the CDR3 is TGTGCCAGCAAGGGCAATCAGCCCCAGCATTTT. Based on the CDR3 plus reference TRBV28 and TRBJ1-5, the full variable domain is DVKVTQSSRYLVKRTGEKVFLECVQDMDHENMFWYRQDPGLGLRLIYFSYDVKMKEKGDIPEGYSVSREKKERFSLILESASTNQTSMYLCASKGNQPQHFGDGTRLSIL.

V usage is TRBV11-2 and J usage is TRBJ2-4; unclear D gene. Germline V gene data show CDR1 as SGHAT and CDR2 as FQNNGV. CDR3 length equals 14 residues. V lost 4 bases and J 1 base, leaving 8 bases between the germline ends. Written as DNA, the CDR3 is TGTGCCAGCAGCTCCGTGGGGGCCAAAAACATTCAGTACTTC. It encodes CASSSVGAKNIQYF.

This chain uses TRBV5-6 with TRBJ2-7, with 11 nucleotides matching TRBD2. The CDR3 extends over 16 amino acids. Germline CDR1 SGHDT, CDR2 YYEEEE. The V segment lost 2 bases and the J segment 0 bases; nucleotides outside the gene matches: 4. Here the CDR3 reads CASSFLAGGISYEQYF. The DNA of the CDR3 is TGTGCCAGCAGCTTCCTAGCGGGGGGCATCTCCTACGAGCAGTACTTC.

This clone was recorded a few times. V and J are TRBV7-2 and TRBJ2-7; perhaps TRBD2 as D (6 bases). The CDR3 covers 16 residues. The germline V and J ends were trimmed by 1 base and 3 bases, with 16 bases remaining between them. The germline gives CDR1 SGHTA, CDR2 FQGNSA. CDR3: CASSLVGGSEGYEQYF. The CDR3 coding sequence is TGTGCCAGCAGCTTAGTTGGAGGGTCAGAGGGCTACGAGCAGTACTTC.

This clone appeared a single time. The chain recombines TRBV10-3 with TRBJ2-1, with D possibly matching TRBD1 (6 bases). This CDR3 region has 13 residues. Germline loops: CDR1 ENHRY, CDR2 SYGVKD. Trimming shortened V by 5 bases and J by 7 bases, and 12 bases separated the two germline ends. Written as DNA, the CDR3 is TGTGCCATCAGTTCGCTACAGGGAAATGAGCAGTTCTTC. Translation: CAISSLQGNEQFF.

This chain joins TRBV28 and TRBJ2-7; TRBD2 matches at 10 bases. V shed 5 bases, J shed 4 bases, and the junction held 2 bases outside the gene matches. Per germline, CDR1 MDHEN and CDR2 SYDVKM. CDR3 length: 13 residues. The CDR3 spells CASSGLAVYEQYF. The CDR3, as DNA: TGTGCCAGCAGTGGACTAGCGGTTTACGAGCAGTACTTC.

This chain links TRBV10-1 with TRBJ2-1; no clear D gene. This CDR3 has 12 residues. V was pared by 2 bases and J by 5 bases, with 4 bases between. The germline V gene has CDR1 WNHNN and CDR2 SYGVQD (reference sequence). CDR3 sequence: CASSENHNEQFF. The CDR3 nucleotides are TGCGCCAGCAGTGAGAACCACAATGAGCAGTTCTTC.

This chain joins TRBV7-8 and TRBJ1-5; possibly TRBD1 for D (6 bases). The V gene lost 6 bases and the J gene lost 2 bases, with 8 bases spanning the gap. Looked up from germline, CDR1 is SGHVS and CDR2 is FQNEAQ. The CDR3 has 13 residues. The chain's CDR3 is CASRRQGNQPQHF. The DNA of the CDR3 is TGTGCCAGCAGGCGACAGGGCAATCAGCCCCAGCATTTT.

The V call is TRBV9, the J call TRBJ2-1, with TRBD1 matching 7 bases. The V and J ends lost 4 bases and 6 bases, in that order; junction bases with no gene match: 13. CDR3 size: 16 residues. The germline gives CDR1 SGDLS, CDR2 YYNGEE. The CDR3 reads CASSPPTGMETNEQFF. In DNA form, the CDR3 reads TGTGCCAGCAGCCCTCCGACAGGGATGGAAACCAATGAGCAGTTCTTC.

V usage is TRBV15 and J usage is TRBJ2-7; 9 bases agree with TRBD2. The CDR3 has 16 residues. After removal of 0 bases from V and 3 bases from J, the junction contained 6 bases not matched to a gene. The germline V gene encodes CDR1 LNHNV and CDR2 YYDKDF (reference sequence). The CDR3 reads CATSRDPSGTNYEQYF. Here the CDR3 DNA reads TGTGCCACCAGCAGAGACCCTAGCGGGACCAACTACGAGCAGTACTTC.

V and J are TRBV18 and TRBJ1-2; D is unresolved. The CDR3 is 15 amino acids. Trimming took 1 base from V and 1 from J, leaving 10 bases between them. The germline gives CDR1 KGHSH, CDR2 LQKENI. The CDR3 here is CASSPRGTYNYGYTF. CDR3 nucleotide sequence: TGTGCCAGCTCACCACGAGGCACTTATAACTATGGCTACACCTTC.

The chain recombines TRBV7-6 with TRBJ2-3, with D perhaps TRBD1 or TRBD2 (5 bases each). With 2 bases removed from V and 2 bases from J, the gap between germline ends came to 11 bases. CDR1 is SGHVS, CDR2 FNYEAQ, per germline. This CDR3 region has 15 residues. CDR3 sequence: CASSLIGTSTDTQYF. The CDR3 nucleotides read TGTGCCAGCAGCTTAATAGGGACGTCCACAGATACGCAGTATTTT.

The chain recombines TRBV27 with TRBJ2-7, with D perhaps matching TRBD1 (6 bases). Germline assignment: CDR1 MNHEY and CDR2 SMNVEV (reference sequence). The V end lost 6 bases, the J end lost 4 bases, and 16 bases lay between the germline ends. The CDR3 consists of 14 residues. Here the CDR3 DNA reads TGTGCCAGCAGGCCAGGACAGCCTACTTACGAGCAGTACTTC. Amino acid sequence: CASRPGQPTYEQYF.

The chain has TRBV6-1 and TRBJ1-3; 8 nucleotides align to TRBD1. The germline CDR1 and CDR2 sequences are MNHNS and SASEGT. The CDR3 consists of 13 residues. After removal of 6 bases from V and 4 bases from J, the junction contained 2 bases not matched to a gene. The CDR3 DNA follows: TGTGCCAGCAGGCGACAGGGGGGAAACACCATATATTTT. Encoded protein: CASRRQGGNTIYF.

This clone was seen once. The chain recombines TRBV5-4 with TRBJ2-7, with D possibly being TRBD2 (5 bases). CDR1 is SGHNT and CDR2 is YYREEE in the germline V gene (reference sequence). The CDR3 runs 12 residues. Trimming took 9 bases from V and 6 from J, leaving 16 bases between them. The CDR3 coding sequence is TGTGCCATCACGGACGGGAAAAGCGAGCAGTACTTC. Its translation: CAITDGKSEQYF.

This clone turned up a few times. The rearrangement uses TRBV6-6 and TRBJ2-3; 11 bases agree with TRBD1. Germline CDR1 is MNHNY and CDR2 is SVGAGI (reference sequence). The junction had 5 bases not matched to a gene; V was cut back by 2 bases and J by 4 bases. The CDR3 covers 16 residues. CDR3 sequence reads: CASSYTGTGGPDTQYF. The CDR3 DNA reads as TGTGCCAGCAGTTACACAGGGACAGGGGGACCAGATACGCAGTATTTT.

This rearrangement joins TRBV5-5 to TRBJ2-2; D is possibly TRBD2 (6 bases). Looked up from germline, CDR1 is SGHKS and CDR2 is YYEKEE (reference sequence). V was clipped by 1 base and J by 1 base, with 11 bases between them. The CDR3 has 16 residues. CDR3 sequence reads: CASSLWAGRNTGELFF. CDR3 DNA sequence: TGTGCCAGCAGCTTGTGGGCCGGGAGGAACACCGGGGAGCTGTTTTTT.

The CDR3 sequence is CASSFSGDQPQHF. For the CDR3, the DNA is TGTGCCAGCAGCTTCTCAGGGGATCAGCCCCAGCATTTT. This chain joins TRBV7-9 and TRBJ1-5; maybe TRBD1 (6 bases). The ends were cut back, 3 bases at V and 5 bases at J, with 8 bases in the middle. The CDR3 covers 13 residues. Germline V gives CDR1 SEHNR, CDR2 FQNEAQ (reference sequence).

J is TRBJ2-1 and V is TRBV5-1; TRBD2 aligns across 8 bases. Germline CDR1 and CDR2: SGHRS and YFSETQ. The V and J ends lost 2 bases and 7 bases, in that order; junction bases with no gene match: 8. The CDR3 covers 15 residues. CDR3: CASSFTSGGVNEQFF. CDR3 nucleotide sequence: TGCGCCAGCAGCTTTACTAGCGGAGGGGTGAATGAGCAGTTCTTC. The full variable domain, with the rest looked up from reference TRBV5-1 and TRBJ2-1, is KAGVTQTPRYLIKTRGQQVTLSCSPISGHRSVSWYQQTPGQGLQFLFEYFSETQRNKGNFPGRFSGRQFSNSRSEMNVSTLELGDSALYLCASSFTSGGVNEQFFGPGTRLTVL.

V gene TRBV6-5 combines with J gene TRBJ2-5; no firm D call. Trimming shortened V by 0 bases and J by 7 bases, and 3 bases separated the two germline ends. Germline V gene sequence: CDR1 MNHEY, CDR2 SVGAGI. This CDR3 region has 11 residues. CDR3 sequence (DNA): TGTGCCAGCAGTTACTCTGGGACCCAGTACTTC. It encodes CASSYSGTQYF.

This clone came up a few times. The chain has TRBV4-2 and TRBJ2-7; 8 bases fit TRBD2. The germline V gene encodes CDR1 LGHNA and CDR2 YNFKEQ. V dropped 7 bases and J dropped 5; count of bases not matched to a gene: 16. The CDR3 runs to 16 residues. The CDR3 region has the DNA TGTGCCAGCACCTATCAACCGGGACTAGTGAAAAACGAGCAGTACTTC. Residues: CASTYQPGLVKNEQYF.

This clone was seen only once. CDR3 bases: TGTGCCAGCAGTTACTTCGGGACAGCTACCTACGAGCAGTACTTC. Its translation is CASSYFGTATYEQYF. This chain joins TRBV6-6 and TRBJ2-7, with 7 positions matching TRBD1. V lost 1 base to trimming and J lost 2 bases; unmatched junction nucleotides: 5. The CDR3 extends over 15 amino acids. Germline CDR1 MNHNY, CDR2 SVGAGI (reference sequence).

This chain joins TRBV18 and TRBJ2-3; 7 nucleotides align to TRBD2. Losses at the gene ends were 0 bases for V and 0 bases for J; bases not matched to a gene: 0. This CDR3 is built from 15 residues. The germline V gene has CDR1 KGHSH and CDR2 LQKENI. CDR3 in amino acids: CASSPPSGSTDTQYF. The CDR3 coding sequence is TGTGCCAGCTCACCACCTAGCGGGAGCACAGATACGCAGTATTTT.

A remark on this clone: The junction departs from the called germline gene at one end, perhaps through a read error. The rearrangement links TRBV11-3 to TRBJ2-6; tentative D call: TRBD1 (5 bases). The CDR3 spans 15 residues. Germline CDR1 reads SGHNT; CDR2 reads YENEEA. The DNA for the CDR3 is TGTGCCAGCAGCCCAGACAGTTCTGAGGCCAACGTCCTGACTTTC. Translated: CASSPDSSEANVLTF.

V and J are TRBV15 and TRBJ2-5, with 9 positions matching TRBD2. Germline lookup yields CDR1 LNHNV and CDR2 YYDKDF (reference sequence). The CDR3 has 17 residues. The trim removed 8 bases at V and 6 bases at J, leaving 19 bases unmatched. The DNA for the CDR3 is TGTGCCACCTTCTCTCCCGGTGCTAGCGGGGTCGGGAAGACCCAGTACTTC. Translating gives CATFSPGASGVGKTQYF.

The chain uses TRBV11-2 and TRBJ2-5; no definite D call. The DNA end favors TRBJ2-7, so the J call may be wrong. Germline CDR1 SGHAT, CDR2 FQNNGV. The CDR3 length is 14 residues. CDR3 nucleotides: TGTGCCAGCAGCTTAAGACCGAGGAGTTACGAGCAGTACTTC. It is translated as CASSLRPRSYEQYF.

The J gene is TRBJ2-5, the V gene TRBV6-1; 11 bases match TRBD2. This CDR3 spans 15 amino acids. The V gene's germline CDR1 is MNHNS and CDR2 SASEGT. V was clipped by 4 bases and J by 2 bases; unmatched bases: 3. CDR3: CASSGRLAGQETQYF. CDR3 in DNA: TGTGCCAGCAGTGGGAGACTAGCGGGGCAAGAGACCCAGTACTTC.

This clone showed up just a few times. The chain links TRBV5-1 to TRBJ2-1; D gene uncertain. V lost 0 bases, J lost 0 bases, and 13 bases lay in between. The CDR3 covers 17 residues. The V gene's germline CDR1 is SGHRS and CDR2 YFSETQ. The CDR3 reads CASSLAWVPGSYNEQFF. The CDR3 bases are TGCGCCAGCAGCTTGGCGTGGGTGCCGGGCTCCTACAATGAGCAGTTCTTC.

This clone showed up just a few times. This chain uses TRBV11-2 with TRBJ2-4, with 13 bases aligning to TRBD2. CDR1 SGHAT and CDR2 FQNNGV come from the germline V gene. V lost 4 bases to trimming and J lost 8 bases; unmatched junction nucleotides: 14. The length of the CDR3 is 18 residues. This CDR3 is CASSSPGLAGAPRDIQYF. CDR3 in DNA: TGTGCCAGCAGCTCCCCCGGACTAGCGGGAGCTCCCCGGGACATTCAGTACTTC.